The 10 T cell receptor beta chains reported below all come from one sample, sequenced in a study of STAT5B mutations in CD4+ large granular lymphocyte leukemia. Method: immunoSEQ multiplex PCR; TCRdb's copy keeps in-frame clones and lacks some. The profile shows around 50,000 clones, roughly 84% of them singletons. The sequenced sample was CD4+ T cells from blood buffy coats. The source of these receptors is a human donor in good health.

In its sample, this clone was seen once. The rearrangement uses TRBV7-3 and TRBJ1-6; 7 bases align to TRBD1. Germline-derived CDR1 and CDR2 are SGHTA and FQGTGA. There are 13 residues in the CDR3. The V and J ends lost 0 bases and 15 bases, in that order; junction bases with no gene match: 5. CDR3 sequence reads: CASSLTSGGLLHF. The CDR3 DNA sequence: TGTGCCAGCAGCTTAACGTCAGGGGGACTCCTCCACTTT.

The chain has TRBV4-1 and TRBJ1-3; TRBD1 agrees at 8 bases. The CDR3 extends over 17 amino acids. CDR1 and CDR2 from the germline V gene are MGHRA and YSYEKL. V dropped 2 bases and J dropped 3; count of bases not matched to a gene: 9. CDR3 amino acids: CASSQSSQGANGNTIYF. Here the CDR3 DNA reads TGCGCCAGCAGCCAATCGTCCCAGGGGGCTAATGGAAACACCATATATTTT.

The rearrangement links TRBV7-9 to TRBJ2-1; tentatively, D is TRBD2 (6 bases). The CDR3 sequence is 15 residues long. V lost 1 base, J lost 4 bases, and 11 bases lay in between. Germline V gene lookup returns CDR1 SEHNR and CDR2 FQNEAQ (reference sequence). CDR3 DNA sequence: TGTGCCAGCAGCTTAGTCACGGGGACTTACAATGAGCAGTTCTTC. Translated, it gives CASSLVTGTYNEQFF.

The chain links TRBV7-9 to TRBJ2-7, with D unclear. The CDR3 covers 14 residues. Trimming cost V 3 bases and J 0 bases, with 9 bases left between them. Per germline, CDR1 SEHNR and CDR2 FQNEAQ (reference sequence). DNA for the CDR3: TGTGCCAGCAGCTTTTTTTCCGCCTCCTACGAGCAGTACTTC. Protein product: CASSFFSASYEQYF.

CDR3 nucleotide sequence: TGTGCCTGGAGTAGGGGGGAATCTAGCACAGATACGCAGTATTTT. Encoded protein: CAWSRGESSTDTQYF. V usage is TRBV30 and J usage is TRBJ2-3; D tentatively fits TRBD1 or TRBD2 (6 bases each). The V and J ends lost 2 bases and 0 bases respectively, with 12 bases between them. The CDR3 length is 15 residues. CDR1 GTSNPN and CDR2 SVGIG come from the germline V gene (reference sequence). Combining the CDR3 with reference TRBV30 and TRBJ2-3 gives the whole variable domain SQTIHQWPATLVQPVGSPLSLECTVEGTSNPNLYWYRQAAGRGLQLLFYSVGIGQISSEVPQNLSASRPQDRQFILSSKKLLLSDSGFYLCAWSRGESSTDTQYFGPGTRLTVL.

The chain recombines TRBV7-2 with TRBJ2-1; TRBD2 aligns across 7 bases. Per the germline V gene, CDR1 is SGHTA and CDR2 is FQGNSA. The junction had 4 bases not matched to a gene; V was cut back by 5 bases and J by 9 bases. The CDR3 runs to 12 residues. CDR3 sequence: CASSREVGEQFF. For the CDR3, the DNA is TGTGCCAGCAGCCGGGAGGTGGGTGAGCAGTTCTTC.

The chain has TRBV10-3 and TRBJ2-7; perhaps TRBD1 as D (6 bases). V was trimmed by 0 bases and J by 2 bases, leaving 11 bases between them. Germline CDR1 is ENHRY and CDR2 is SYGVKD. The CDR3 has 15 residues. The CDR3 DNA reads TGTGCCATCAGTGAGTCGATAGGGGGAACCTACGAGCAGTACTTC. Residues: CAISESIGGTYEQYF.

V usage is TRBV5-6 and J usage is TRBJ1-3, with 7 bases aligning to TRBD1. V shed 8 bases, J shed 2 bases, and the junction held 7 bases outside the gene matches. Germline CDR1 SGHDT, CDR2 YYEEEE. This CDR3 contains 14 residues. The CDR3 is CASFDRAAGNTIYF. The CDR3 DNA is TGTGCCAGTTTCGACAGGGCGGCTGGAAACACCATATATTTT. The complete variable domain, with remaining parts taken from reference TRBV5-6 and TRBJ1-3, reads DAGVTQSPTHLIKTRGQQVTLRCSPKSGHDTVSWYQQALGQGPQFIFQYYEEEERQRGNFPDRFSGHQFPNYSSELNVNALLLGDSALYLCASFDRAAGNTIYFGEGSWLTVV.

This clone was seen once. CDR3 coding DNA: TGTGCCAGCAGCCGGGGACGGACTCTAAATTCACCCCTCCACTTT. Its translation is CASSRGRTLNSPLHF. This chain links TRBV14 with TRBJ1-6; TRBD1 might be the D (5 bases). Looked up from germline, CDR1 is SGHDN and CDR2 is FVKESK. Trimming took off 4 bases at V and 7 bases at J, with 14 bases between the two ends. This CDR3 is 15 amino acids long.

A single count supports this clone. The chain couples TRBV10-1 to TRBJ2-2; D gene uncertain. The CDR3 extends over 14 amino acids. V lost 5 bases to trimming and J lost 0 bases, with 7 bases between them. Germline CDR1 and CDR2: WNHNN and SYGVQD (reference sequence). The CDR3 sequence: CASSPQANTGELFF. DNA for the CDR3: TGCGCCAGCAGTCCTCAGGCGAACACCGGGGAGCTGTTTTTT.